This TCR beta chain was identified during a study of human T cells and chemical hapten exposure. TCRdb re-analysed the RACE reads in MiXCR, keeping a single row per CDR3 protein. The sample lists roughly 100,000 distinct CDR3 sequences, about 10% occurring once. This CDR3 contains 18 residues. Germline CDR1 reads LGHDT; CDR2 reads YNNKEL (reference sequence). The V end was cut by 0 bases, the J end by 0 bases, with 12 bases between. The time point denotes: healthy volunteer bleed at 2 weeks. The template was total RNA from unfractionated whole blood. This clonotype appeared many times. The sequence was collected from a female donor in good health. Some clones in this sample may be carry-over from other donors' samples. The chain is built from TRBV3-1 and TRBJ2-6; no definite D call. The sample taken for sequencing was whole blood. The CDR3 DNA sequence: TGTGCCAGCAGCCAAGATCGGGTCTTGGGCTCTGGGGCCAACGTCCTGACTTTC. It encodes CASSQDRVLGSGANVLTF.